These 3 T cell receptor beta chains share one sample of origin, sequenced in a study of cytomegalovirus exposure and HLA in healthy donors. The PCR employed 60 Vbeta primers together with 13 Jbeta primers. Repertoires were generated with immunoSEQ multiplex PCR, while TCRdb's copy carries only in-frame clones and drops some. Among over 150,000 clones listed, around 77% were seen once. Sequenced material: PBMCs. Receptors were obtained from a woman in her 30s in good health and CMV-seronegative.

The chain recombines TRBV5-1 with TRBJ2-3, with 7 bases that match TRBD2. The CDR3 extends over 16 amino acids. J gave up 5 bases and V 0 bases, and 9 bases lay outside the gene matches. Germline V lookup: CDR1 SGHRS, CDR2 YFSETQ. In DNA, the CDR3 is TGCGCCAGCAGCTTGGGTTTCCGGGGGGTAAAAGATACGCAGTATTTT. Its translation: CASSLGFRGVKDTQYF.

The chain combines TRBV18 with TRBJ2-7, with D maybe TRBD1 (6 bases). This CDR3 spans 14 amino acids. Trimming removed 3 bases at V and 2 bases at J, with 11 bases between. The germline CDR1 and CDR2 sequences are KGHSH and LQKENI. The CDR3 reads CASSPTGFPYEQYF. Here the CDR3 DNA reads TGTGCCAGCTCACCTACAGGGTTCCCCTACGAGCAGTACTTC.

The CDR3 here is CASSQGRFGDGYTF. The CDR3 DNA is TGCGCCAGCAGCCAAGGGAGATTTGGAGATGGCTACACCTTC. The J gene is TRBJ1-2, the V gene TRBV4-1; D is ambiguous. Germline CDR1 reads MGHRA; CDR2 reads YSYEKL. The CDR3 spans 14 residues. Between the trimmed V and J ends, which lost 1 base and 6 bases, there was a span of 12 bases.